A selection of T cell receptor beta chains follows, all from one sample in a study of T cells in localized non-small cell lung cancer. Repertoires were generated with immunoSEQ multiplex PCR, while TCRdb's copy carries only in-frame clones and drops some. The sample lists over a thousand clones, just under 30% occurring once. The input for sequencing was lung tumor tissue, taken before any cancer treatment. The receptors shown here come from a male donor older than 55 with stage I squamous cell lung carcinoma. The CDR3 runs from the conserved cysteine through the conserved F or W. Fields, in order: V gene, J gene, CDR3 protein.

V: TRBV15; J: TRBJ2-5; CDR3: CATSRGVIPQETQYF
V: TRBV11-3; J: TRBJ2-2; CDR3: CASSRGDRNTGELFF
V: TRBV18; J: TRBJ2-7; CDR3: CASSPKRPGISYEQYF
V: TRBV9; J: TRBJ2-7; CDR3: CASSVGRGEGYEQYF
V: TRBV6-8; J: TRBJ1-1; CDR3: CASSERISNTEAFF
V: TRBV6-8; J: TRBJ2-7; CDR3: CASGDRETSGSYEQYF
V: TRBV28; J: TRBJ1-1; CDR3: CASSSPGGFTEAFF
V: TRBV28; J: TRBJ1-2; CDR3: CASTSGRLGGYTF
V: TRBV9; J: TRBJ2-3; CDR3: CASSRSGTGAVHTQYF
V: TRBV29-1; J: TRBJ2-7; CDR3: CSVEGTDSQSSYEQYF
V: TRBV9; J: TRBJ2-5; CDR3: CASSVGLAGPQETQYF
V: TRBV11-3; J: TRBJ2-3; CDR3: CASSSLADYTDTQYF
V: TRBV10-1; J: TRBJ1-1; CDR3: CASSELGDGRTEAFF
V: TRBV7-7; J: TRBJ1-2; CDR3: CASSLALAGENGYTF
V: TRBV6-8; J: TRBJ1-4; CDR3: CASRDRGLADEKLFF
V: TRBV4-1; J: TRBJ2-5; CDR3: CASSQDPQDTLTQYF
V: TRBV6-8; J: TRBJ2-7; CDR3: CASTSSGGPSYEQYF
V: TRBV5-1; J: TRBJ2-3; CDR3: CASSVGGSTDTQYF
V: TRBV6-8; J: TRBJ2-6; CDR3: CASIGLAGPYWRANVLTF
V: TRBV9; J: TRBJ1-1; CDR3: CASSLDGTEAFF
V: TRBV9; J: TRBJ1-1; CDR3: CASTVTDHNTEAFF
V: TRBV30; J: TRBJ1-5; CDR3: CAWRRRGGSNQPQHF
V: TRBV14; J: TRBJ1-4; CDR3: CASGPGTGSEKLFF
V: TRBV18; J: TRBJ2-5; CDR3: CASSPSGSQETQYF
V: TRBV11-3; J: TRBJ1-1; CDR3: CASSLEGQSNTEAFF
V: TRBV18; J: TRBJ1-1; CDR3: CASSPTRGDTEAFF
V: TRBV7-5; J: TRBJ1-2; CDR3: CASSSFPGSYNGYTF
V: TRBV11-3; J: TRBJ2-1; CDR3: CASSLLAGGYNEQFF
V: TRBV30; J: TRBJ1-2; CDR3: CAWRRGEAGFYGYTF
V: TRBV5-1; J: TRBJ1-1; CDR3: CASSLGQGFPLNTEAFF
V: TRBV9; J: TRBJ1-4; CDR3: CASSVAGITNEKLFF
V: TRBV11-3; J: TRBJ1-5; CDR3: CASSLAPGYQPQHF
V: TRBV18; J: TRBJ2-5; CDR3: CASSPLAYQETQYF
V: TRBV11-3; J: TRBJ1-2; CDR3: CASSLGTGSGGNYGYTF
V: TRBV9; J: TRBJ1-2; CDR3: CASRYGGELGYTF
V: TRBV14; J: TRBJ2-3; CDR3: CASSQGSGTTDTQYF
V: TRBV11-3; J: TRBJ2-4; CDR3: CASSHPGPANIQYF
V: TRBV11-3; J: TRBJ2-7; CDR3: CASSLVSGTLSYEQYF
V: TRBV5-1; J: TRBJ2-1; CDR3: CASSHFFSRHSYNEQFF
V: TRBV11-3; J: TRBJ2-3; CDR3: CASSARTGTRDTQYF
V: TRBV14; J: TRBJ2-7; CDR3: CASFTSSSGGYYEQYF
V: TRBV5-1; J: TRBJ1-2; CDR3: CASSLPETVYGYTF
V: TRBV9; J: TRBJ2-5; CDR3: CASSAPGRGPRRETQYF
V: TRBV11-3; J: TRBJ1-2; CDR3: CASREGQGDNYGYTF
V: TRBV30; J: TRBJ2-2; CDR3: CAWNELGGGELFF
V: TRBV7-7; J: TRBJ2-3; CDR3: CASSPEGSSTDTQYF
V: TRBV19; J: TRBJ1-2; CDR3: CASRLRGGVSGYTF
V: TRBV7-2; J: TRBJ1-1; CDR3: CASSLGRPNTEAFF